Listed here are 25 T cell receptor beta chains from one sample, sequenced in a study of blood T cell repertoires in COVID-19 (TCRdb year 2020). Preparation of the library involved the immunoSEQ multiplex PCR assay. TCRdb stores this immuneACCESS table with in-frame sequences only. Part of the clones is absent; in the studies checked, under half of the shortfall reflects unresolved V genes, and no reason is known for the rest. Across this sample there are fewer than 150,000 clones, with around nine tenths seen only once. The top ten clones comprise approximately 5.4% of the sample. Sequencing used peripheral blood. The receptor set was obtained from a human donor in a cohort sampled during active COVID-19.

This sequence joins TRBV19 and TRBJ2-2; tentatively, D is TRBD2 (5 bases). The ends were cut back, 5 bases at V and 1 base at J, with 14 bases in the middle. CDR3 size: 16 residues. Germline loops: CDR1 LNHDA, CDR2 SQIVND (reference sequence). The CDR3 protein is CASSLPGSRNTGELFF. In nucleotides, the CDR3 is TGTGCCAGTAGTCTCCCGGGATCGAGGAACACCGGGGAGCTGTTTTTT.

The CDR3 coding sequence is TGTGCCAGCTCAGGGGGGACTAGCGGCTACAATGAGCAGTTCTTC. This sequence encodes CASSGGTSGYNEQFF. The V gene is TRBV18, the J gene TRBJ2-1, with 11 bases that match TRBD2. The CDR3 runs to 15 residues. Germline CDR1 reads KGHSH; CDR2 reads LQKENI. The trim removed 5 bases at V and 3 bases at J, leaving 3 bases unmatched.

The chain employs TRBV5-4 and TRBJ2-7, with TRBD2 matching over 11 bases. The CDR3 consists of 14 residues. In germline, CDR1 is SGHNT, CDR2 YYREEE (reference sequence). Unmatched junction bases numbered 0, after V lost 4 bases and J lost 0 bases. The chain's CDR3 is CASSGTSGSYEQYF. CDR3 nucleotide sequence: TGTGCCAGCAGCGGGACTAGCGGCTCCTACGAGCAGTACTTC.

V is TRBV19 and J is TRBJ1-6; no definite D call. This CDR3 contains 16 residues. Trimming shortened V by 2 bases and J by 3 bases, and 11 bases separated the two germline ends. Germline V CDR1 and CDR2: LNHDA, SQIVND (reference sequence). CDR3 sequence: CASSINRPGYNSPLHF. CDR3 nucleotides: TGTGCCAGTAGTATAAATAGGCCAGGCTATAATTCACCCCTCCACTTT.

The rearrangement uses TRBV2 and TRBJ2-3; D is uncertain. The CDR3 is made up of 15 amino acids. Germline-derived CDR1 and CDR2 are SNHLY and FYNNEI. The V and J ends lost 6 bases and 4 bases respectively, with 17 bases between them. CDR3 loop: CASSGASPQPDTQYF. The CDR3 bases are TGTGCCAGCAGCGGAGCGTCCCCCCAGCCAGATACGCAGTATTTT.

The chain links TRBV28 to TRBJ2-1; tentatively, D is TRBD1 (5 bases). The CDR3 loop spans 14 amino acids. Trimming shortened V by 2 bases and J by 7 bases, and 12 bases separated the two germline ends. CDR1 and CDR2 (germline): MDHEN, SYDVKM. CDR3 sequence (DNA): TGTGCCAGCAGTTTAGGTCGCAGGGTTAATGAGCAGTTCTTC. Protein product: CASSLGRRVNEQFF.

This chain uses TRBV5-4 with TRBJ1-2; D may be TRBD1 (6 bases). V lost 2 bases and J lost 2, with 16 bases in between. Germline values: CDR1 SGHNT, CDR2 YYREEE (reference sequence). This CDR3 comprises 16 residues. Written as DNA, the CDR3 is TGTGCCAGCAGCTTATCCCCGGACAGCAGGAACTATGGCTACACCTTC. Residues: CASSLSPDSRNYGYTF.

The J gene is TRBJ2-1, the V gene TRBV19, with TRBD2 matching over 10 bases. Germline V lookup: CDR1 LNHDA, CDR2 SQIVND (reference sequence). Trimming took 7 bases from V and 0 from J; bases not matched to a gene: 12. The CDR3 length is 18 residues. CDR3 DNA: TGTGCCAGTACTAACTCCCCGCCTAGCGGGAGCTCCTACAATGAGCAGTTCTTC. Residues: CASTNSPPSGSSYNEQFF.

The chain combines TRBV19 with TRBJ1-4; TRBD1 matches at 7 bases. J gave up 6 bases and V 10 bases, and 14 bases lay outside the gene matches. The CDR3 spans 15 residues. Germline assignment: CDR1 LNHDA and CDR2 SQIVND (reference sequence). Here the CDR3 reads CATSTGDRRHEKLFF. CDR3 coding DNA: TGTGCCACCAGTACCGGGGACAGAAGGCATGAAAAACTGTTTTTT. Complete variable domain (other parts from reference TRBV19 and TRBJ1-4): DGGITQSPKYLFRKEGQNVTLSCEQNLNHDAMYWYRQDPGQGLRLIYYSQIVNDFQKGDIAEGYSVSREKKESFPLTVTSAQKNPTAFYLCATSTGDRRHEKLFFGSGTQLSVL.

The chain uses TRBV6-5 and TRBJ2-2, with 12 bases lining up with TRBD2. CDR1 is MNHEY and CDR2 is SVGAGI in the germline V gene. The CDR3 extends over 15 amino acids. J was trimmed by 6 bases and V by 7 bases; bases with no gene match: 6. The CDR3, as DNA: TGTGCCAGCACCACTAGCGGGGGGCCACCCGGGGAGCTGTTTTTT. It encodes CASTTSGGPPGELFF.

The V gene is TRBV7-9, the J gene TRBJ1-2; maybe TRBD1 (5 bases). Germline CDR1 SEHNR, CDR2 FQNEAQ (reference sequence). The CDR3 contains 14 residues. V was shortened by 2 bases and J by 8 bases, with 15 bases between the two germline ends. The CDR3 region has the DNA TGTGCCAGCAGCTTATGGGGCGGACCCATCGGCTACACCTTC. Amino acid sequence: CASSLWGGPIGYTF.

This clone was counted only a few times. J is TRBJ1-5 and V is TRBV7-8; a weak D match, TRBD1 (5 bases). Germline CDR1 SGHVS, CDR2 FQNEAQ. Trimming removed 7 bases from V and 4 bases from J, with 20 bases in between. The CDR3 sequence is 16 residues long. The CDR3: CASTSYAGRGNQPQHF. DNA of the CDR3: TGTGCCAGCACCTCTTATGCGGGCCGGGGGAATCAGCCCCAGCATTTT.

As concerns this clone: The same CDR3 can be traced to other DNA sequences in this sample. The J gene is TRBJ1-1, the V gene TRBV18; possible D gene TRBD1, 6 bases. From germline, CDR1 is KGHSH and CDR2 LQKENI. The V and J ends lost 3 bases and 5 bases respectively, with 16 bases between them. The length of the CDR3 is 15 residues. CDR3 loop: CASSPESGGRTEAFF. The CDR3 region has the DNA TGTGCCAGCTCACCCGAGTCGGGGGGGCGAACTGAAGCTTTCTTT.

The rearrangement links TRBV28 to TRBJ1-3; D remains ambiguous. The CDR3 covers 13 residues. V was pared by 5 bases and J by 4 bases, with 9 bases between. Per the germline V gene, CDR1 is MDHEN and CDR2 is SYDVKM. The DNA for the CDR3 is TGTGCCAGCAGTGGGAGTTACGGAAACACCATATATTTT. Translation gives CASSGSYGNTIYF.

The chain uses TRBV7-3 and TRBJ2-7; 7 nucleotides align to TRBD2. Germline CDR1 and CDR2: SGHTA and FQGTGA. V was clipped by 3 bases and J by 2 bases; unmatched bases: 4. This CDR3 spans 14 amino acids. In DNA, the CDR3 is TGTGCCAGCAGCTTCTCTAGCGGCCCCTACGAGCAGTACTTC. It specifies CASSFSSGPYEQYF.

This clone was recorded a few times. The chain is built from TRBV21-1 and TRBJ1-5; TRBD1, the table's D call, was not compared with the DNA. TRBV21-1 is termed a pseudogene. The CDR3 contains 17 residues. The DNA for the CDR3 is TGTGCCAGCAGCAACGGACAGGGGGACACGGGCAATCAGCCCCAGCATTTT. It specifies CASSNGQGDTGNQPQHF.

A single count supports this clone. The chain recombines TRBV3-1 (or the pseudogene TRBV3-2) with TRBJ2-7; 12 bases match TRBD1. J was trimmed by 1 base and V by 3 bases; bases with no gene match: 4. The CDR3 extends over 16 amino acids. CDR1 and CDR2 from the germline V gene are LGHDT and YNNKEL (reference sequence). The CDR3 region has the DNA TGTGCCAGCAGCCACCGGGACAGGGGGCTATCCTACGAGCAGTACTTC. This codes for CASSHRDRGLSYEQYF.

This clone was seen only once. The junction does not match germline at one end; this may be a read error. The chain recombines TRBV3-1 (or the pseudogene TRBV3-2) with TRBJ1-4; 9 bases fit TRBD1. The CDR3 consists of 13 residues. Germline CDR1 and CDR2: LGHDT and YNNKEL (reference sequence). For the CDR3, the DNA is TGTGCCAGCAGCCAAGGGGAACTAGGACAGGGGATTTTT. Translated, it gives CASSQGELGQGIF.

The J gene is TRBJ1-2, the V gene TRBV7-8, with 9 bases identical to TRBD1. CDR1 SGHVS and CDR2 FQNEAQ come from the germline V gene. Germline trimming cut 3 bases from V and 4 bases from J; bases unmatched to any gene: 0. The CDR3 extends over 13 amino acids. The CDR3 sequence is CASSLDRGYGYTF. The DNA for the CDR3 is TGTGCCAGCAGCTTGGACAGGGGCTATGGCTACACCTTC.

J is TRBJ1-6 and V is TRBV3-1 (or the pseudogene TRBV3-2); D remains unclear. V shed 1 base and J shed 9 bases, with 10 bases lying between them. This CDR3 contains 14 residues. Germline V CDR1 and CDR2: LGHDT, YNNKEL (reference sequence). The CDR3 sequence is CASSQVQTGSPLHF. The CDR3 coding sequence is TGTGCCAGCAGCCAAGTACAAACGGGTTCACCCCTCCACTTT.

This rearrangement joins TRBV19 to TRBJ2-4; 7 positions agree with TRBD2. V was clipped by 6 bases and J by 13 bases; unmatched bases: 18. The CDR3 is made up of 15 amino acids. Germline V gives CDR1 LNHDA, CDR2 SQIVND (reference sequence). CDR3 protein: CASSPQGGRVGVQYF. The CDR3 DNA sequence: TGTGCCAGTAGCCCGCAGGGAGGGCGGGTAGGTGTACAGTACTTC. Full variable domain (outside the CDR3, taken from reference TRBV19 and TRBJ2-4): DGGITQSPKYLFRKEGQNVTLSCEQNLNHDAMYWYRQDPGQGLRLIYYSQIVNDFQKGDIAEGYSVSREKKESFPLTVTSAQKNPTAFYLCASSPQGGRVGVQYFGAGTRLSVL.

J is TRBJ1-5 and V is TRBV3-1 (or the pseudogene TRBV3-2); D uncertain. Germline lookup yields CDR1 LGHDT and CDR2 YNNKEL (reference sequence). The CDR3 runs to 14 residues. V lost 5 bases and J 4 bases, leaving 12 bases between the germline ends. The CDR3 DNA reads TGTGCCAGCAGCTACGGGAGGGATAATCAGCCCCAGCATTTT. It encodes CASSYGRDNQPQHF.

The chain's CDR3 is CASSLEGEDGYTF. The CDR3 DNA sequence: TGTGCCAGCAGCTTAGAAGGGGAGGATGGCTACACCTTC. The chain couples TRBV13 to TRBJ1-2; possibly TRBD1 for D (5 bases). CDR1 is PRHDT, CDR2 FYEKMQ, per germline (reference sequence). This CDR3 is 13 amino acids long. The V end was cut by 1 base, the J end by 6 bases, with 9 bases between.

The V gene is TRBV9, the J gene TRBJ2-7; 8 bases fit TRBD1. Germline-derived CDR1 and CDR2 are SGDLS and YYNGEE. The length of the CDR3 is 12 residues. Unmatched junction bases numbered 0, after V lost 1 base and J lost 6 bases. The CDR3: CASSVTGGEQYF. The DNA of the CDR3 is TGTGCCAGCAGCGTAACAGGGGGCGAGCAGTACTTC.

The chain is built from TRBV5-4 and TRBJ2-1; a possible D gene is TRBD1 (5 bases). The CDR3 is 14 amino acids. Deletions cut 10 bases from V and 2 bases from J, with 16 bases between. The germline CDR1 and CDR2 sequences are SGHNT and YYREEE (reference sequence). The CDR3 DNA sequence: TGTGCCCAATTTCAGCAAGGGGCCTACAATGAGCAGTTCTTC. Translating it yields CAQFQQGAYNEQFF.